The rows below give T cell receptor beta chains drawn from one sample of a study of shared clonotypes between healthy human individuals. Profiled with immunoSEQ multiplex PCR; TCRdb holds only in-frame clones, not every one. The sample contains approximately 1.1 million clones, approximately 78% of which appear only once. Input material: memory CD4+ T cells from PBMCs. These receptors came from a man between 18 and 35 years old in good health. Some clones in this sample may be carry-over from other donors' samples. Each CDR3 is given with its conserved first and last residue. A D gene is named only where the DNA matches it firmly. Clone size, where shown, is once, few, many, or a class for clones that have expanded.

d_gene: .
j_gene: TRBJ2-2
abundance: few
v_gene: TRBV13
CDR3aa: CASSYQPGGATGELFF
CDR3nt: TGTGCCAGCAGCTACCAGCCAGGGGGGGCCACCGGGGAGCTGTTTTTT

d_gene: .
j_gene: TRBJ1-5
abundance: .
v_gene: TRBV19
CDR3aa: CASSIPLGPQHF
CDR3nt: TGTGCCAGTAGTATCCCCCTCGGGCCCCAGCATTTT

d_gene: .
j_gene: TRBJ1-5
abundance: many
v_gene: TRBV4-2
CDR3aa: CASSHHRERARYQPQHF
CDR3nt: TGTGCCAGCAGCCACCACAGGGAGAGGGCGAGGTATCAGCCCCAGCATTTT

d_gene: .
j_gene: TRBJ1-2
abundance: .
v_gene: TRBV29-1
CDR3aa: CSVEDKSGYGYTF
CDR3nt: TGCAGCGTTGAGGACAAGTCTGGCTATGGCTACACCTTC

d_gene: .
j_gene: TRBJ2-7
abundance: .
v_gene: TRBV5-1
CDR3aa: CASSLGITYEQYF
CDR3nt: TGCGCCAGCAGCTTGGGGATAACCTACGAGCAGTACTTC

d_gene: .
j_gene: TRBJ2-7
abundance: .
v_gene: TRBV5-5
CDR3aa: CASSLDLAHSYEQYF
CDR3nt: TGTGCCAGCAGCCTAGACCTAGCGCACTCCTACGAGCAGTACTTC

d_gene: TRBD2
j_gene: TRBJ2-3
abundance: few
v_gene: TRBV5-4
CDR3aa: CASSSKLAGVPDTQYF
CDR3nt: TGTGCCAGCAGCAGCAAACTAGCGGGGGTTCCAGATACGCAGTATTTT

d_gene: TRBD1
j_gene: TRBJ1-5
abundance: .
v_gene: TRBV7-8
CDR3aa: CASSESGGNQPQHF
CDR3nt: TGTGCCAGCAGCGAATCAGGGGGGAATCAGCCCCAGCATTTT

d_gene: TRBD1
j_gene: TRBJ2-1
abundance: .
v_gene: TRBV11-3
CDR3aa: CASSPRTGSNEQFF
CDR3nt: TGTGCCAGCAGCCCTCGGACAGGGAGCAATGAGCAGTTCTTC

d_gene: .
j_gene: TRBJ1-5
abundance: .
v_gene: TRBV7-2
CDR3aa: CASSLMGSNQPQHF
CDR3nt: TGTGCCAGCAGCTTAATGGGAAGCAATCAGCCCCAGCATTTT

d_gene: TRBD2
j_gene: TRBJ2-3
abundance: .
v_gene: TRBV2
CDR3aa: CASSRLGLAGDTQYF
CDR3nt: TGTGCCAGCAGTCGATTAGGACTAGCGGGAGATACGCAGTATTTT

d_gene: TRBD2
j_gene: TRBJ2-3
abundance: .
v_gene: TRBV18
CDR3aa: CASSPQPSGSTDTQYF
CDR3nt: TGTGCCAGCTCACCACAACCTAGCGGAAGCACAGATACGCAGTATTTT

d_gene: TRBD2
j_gene: TRBJ2-3
abundance: .
v_gene: TRBV19
CDR3aa: CASSILAGDWPQYF
CDR3nt: TGTGCCAGTAGTATACTAGCGGGAGATTGGCCGCAGTATTTT

d_gene: TRBD1
j_gene: TRBJ1-2
abundance: .
v_gene: TRBV7-9
CDR3aa: CASSSGQGSYGYTF
CDR3nt: TGTGCCAGCAGCTCCGGACAGGGCTCCTATGGCTACACCTTC

d_gene: TRBD1
j_gene: TRBJ1-5
abundance: .
v_gene: TRBV19
CDR3aa: CASSIGTDSNQPQHF
CDR3nt: TGTGCCAGTAGTATCGGGACAGATAGCAATCAGCCCCAGCATTTT

d_gene: TRBD1
j_gene: TRBJ1-1
abundance: .
v_gene: TRBV5-1
CDR3aa: CASSPQGQGYTEAFF
CDR3nt: TGCGCCAGCAGCCCCCAGGGACAGGGGTACACTGAAGCTTTCTTT

d_gene: .
j_gene: TRBJ2-5
abundance: .
v_gene: TRBV6-1
CDR3aa: CASSEAVGGSQETQYF
CDR3nt: TGTGCCAGCAGTGAAGCAGTCGGAGGCAGCCAAGAGACCCAGTACTTC

d_gene: .
j_gene: TRBJ1-1
abundance: .
v_gene: TRBV7-6
CDR3aa: CASSPPDYMNTEAFF
CDR3nt: TGTGCCAGCAGCCCCCCAGACTACATGAACACTGAAGCTTTCTTT

d_gene: .
j_gene: TRBJ2-7
abundance: .
v_gene: TRBV6-5
CDR3aa: CASSYGESYEQYF
CDR3nt: TGTGCCAGCAGTTACGGGGAGTCCTACGAGCAGTACTTC

d_gene: .
j_gene: TRBJ2-1
abundance: .
v_gene: TRBV2
CDR3aa: CASSSGTAQGNEQFF
CDR3nt: TGTGCCAGCAGTTCCGGGACGGCTCAGGGGAATGAGCAGTTCTTC

d_gene: TRBD1
j_gene: TRBJ1-2
abundance: .
v_gene: TRBV29-1
CDR3aa: CSVGSAAGGGYTF
CDR3nt: TGCAGCGTTGGTTCCGCAGCAGGGGGTGGCTACACCTTC

d_gene: .
j_gene: TRBJ2-7
abundance: .
v_gene: TRBV5-4
CDR3aa: CASSSEDLVGYF
CDR3nt: TGTGCCAGCAGCTCGGAAGACCTGGTCGGGTACTTC

d_gene: .
j_gene: TRBJ2-7
abundance: .
v_gene: TRBV5-1
CDR3aa: CASSLASYEQYF
CDR3nt: TGCGCCAGCAGCCTTGCTTCCTACGAGCAGTACTTC

d_gene: TRBD1
j_gene: TRBJ2-5
abundance: .
v_gene: TRBV11-1
CDR3aa: CASRRQGVETQYF
CDR3nt: TGTGCCAGCAGACGACAGGGAGTAGAGACCCAGTACTTC

d_gene: TRBD2
j_gene: TRBJ2-2
abundance: .
v_gene: TRBV5-4
CDR3aa: CASSLLAGVPGELFF
CDR3nt: TGTGCCAGCAGCTTACTAGCGGGAGTCCCCGGGGAGCTGTTTTTT

d_gene: .
j_gene: TRBJ2-7
abundance: .
v_gene: TRBV5-1
CDR3aa: CASSPGERVNEQYF
CDR3nt: TGCGCCAGCAGCCCTGGGGAGAGGGTGAACGAGCAGTACTTC

d_gene: .
j_gene: TRBJ1-2
abundance: .
v_gene: TRBV10-3
CDR3aa: CAISESAFNYGYTF
CDR3nt: TGTGCCATCAGTGAGTCTGCATTTAACTATGGCTACACCTTC

d_gene: TRBD1
j_gene: TRBJ1-1
abundance: .
v_gene: TRBV19
CDR3aa: CASSRQGYDTEAFF
CDR3nt: TGTGCCAGTAGTAGACAGGGATACGACACTGAAGCTTTCTTT

d_gene: .
j_gene: TRBJ2-5
abundance: .
v_gene: TRBV27
CDR3aa: CASRNQGGQETQYF
CDR3nt: TGTGCCAGCAGAAATCAGGGGGGCCAAGAGACCCAGTACTTC

d_gene: TRBD1
j_gene: TRBJ2-5
abundance: .
v_gene: TRBV10-2
CDR3aa: CATADRTQETQYF
CDR3nt: TGCGCCACCGCGGACAGGACCCAAGAGACCCAGTACTTC

d_gene: TRBD1
j_gene: TRBJ1-2
abundance: .
v_gene: TRBV14
CDR3aa: CASSRGGSLYGYTF
CDR3nt: TGTGCCAGCAGCCGAGGGGGCTCCCTCTATGGCTACACCTTC

d_gene: TRBD1
j_gene: TRBJ1-1
abundance: .
v_gene: TRBV28
CDR3aa: CASNPATGYFEAFF
CDR3nt: TGTGCCAGCAACCCAGCGACAGGGTACTTCGAAGCTTTCTTT

d_gene: TRBD1
j_gene: TRBJ1-5
abundance: .
v_gene: TRBV2
CDR3aa: CASRPSTGNSNQPQHF
CDR3nt: TGTGCCAGCAGGCCTTCGACAGGGAATAGCAATCAGCCCCAGCATTTT

d_gene: .
j_gene: TRBJ1-1
abundance: few
v_gene: TRBV27
CDR3aa: CASSTVKGITMNTEAFF
CDR3nt: TGTGCCAGCAGTACGGTTAAGGGGATAACTATGAACACTGAAGCTTTCTTT

d_gene: TRBD2
j_gene: TRBJ2-7
abundance: .
v_gene: TRBV27
CDR3aa: CASRPTGSGGYEQYF
CDR3nt: TGTGCCAGCAGGCCCACGGGGAGCGGGGGTTACGAGCAGTACTTC

d_gene: .
j_gene: TRBJ2-3
abundance: .
v_gene: TRBV7-9
CDR3aa: CASSIYLAVLTTDTQYF
CDR3nt: TGTGCCAGCAGCATCTACTTAGCCGTCCTAACAACAGATACGCAGTATTTT

d_gene: TRBD2
j_gene: TRBJ2-2
abundance: .
v_gene: TRBV28
CDR3aa: CGLADSNTGELFF
CDR3nt: TGTGGCCTAGCGGATTCGAACACCGGGGAGCTGTTTTTT

d_gene: TRBD1
j_gene: TRBJ2-1
abundance: .
v_gene: TRBV4-1
CDR3aa: CASSPLGTGNNEQFF
CDR3nt: TGCGCCAGCAGCCCTTTGGGGACAGGGAACAATGAGCAGTTCTTC

d_gene: .
j_gene: TRBJ1-1
abundance: .
v_gene: TRBV2
CDR3aa: CASSEGGALWTEAFF
CDR3nt: TGTGCCAGCAGTGAGGGGGGGGCTTTGTGGACTGAAGCTTTCTTT

d_gene: .
j_gene: TRBJ2-3
abundance: .
v_gene: TRBV19
CDR3aa: CASSTADGTDTQYF
CDR3nt: TGTGCCAGTAGTACCGCGGACGGGACAGATACGCAGTATTTT

d_gene: .
j_gene: TRBJ1-2
abundance: .
v_gene: TRBV18
CDR3aa: CASSPGRGDGSYTF
CDR3nt: TGTGCCAGCTCACCGGGGAGGGGAGATGGGAGCTACACCTTC

d_gene: TRBD2
j_gene: TRBJ2-1
abundance: .
v_gene: TRBV4-2
CDR3aa: CASSQVSGRAYNEQFF
CDR3nt: TGTGCCAGCAGCCAAGTTAGCGGGAGGGCCTACAATGAGCAGTTCTTC

d_gene: .
j_gene: TRBJ2-2
abundance: .
v_gene: TRBV4-2
CDR3aa: CASSQESGELFF
CDR3nt: TGTGCCAGCAGCCAAGAATCCGGGGAGCTGTTTTTT

d_gene: .
j_gene: TRBJ1-2
abundance: .
v_gene: TRBV18
CDR3aa: CASSPVGASNYGYTF
CDR3nt: TGTGCCAGCTCACCAGTAGGGGCGTCGAACTATGGCTACACCTTC